This TCR beta chain was retrieved from a study of blood T cell repertoires in COVID-19. Background on the study: Spain, Italy and the United States supplied samples that represented acute and convalescent COVID-19. From T cells, B-cell-depleted T cells, or PBMCs came the material, which was cDNA or gDNA.

This clone has a handful of counts. Original analysis: Amplification of reference gene primers provided the estimated nucleated cell counts. Measured with immunoSEQ multiplex PCR; TCRdb has only the in-frame clones, and not every one. That table furnishes V, J and clone size, whereas the DNA furnished D and trimming. The sample lists 200,000 or so clones; about 82% were seen once. The CDR3 covers 16 residues. The V segment lost 0 bases and the J segment 3 bases; nucleotides outside the gene matches: 3. CDR1 is LGHNA and CDR2 is YSLEER in the germline V gene. The sample was peripheral blood. This sequence joins TRBV4-3 and TRBJ2-1; 9 positions match TRBD2. The receptor was isolated from a woman between 25 and 40 years old with acute or convalescent COVID-19. CDR3 nucleotide sequence: TGCGCCAGCAGCCAAGAAGCGGGGGGAGGCTACAATGAGCAGTTCTTC. It encodes CASSQEAGGGYNEQFF.